This TCR beta chain was observed in a study of radiation and T cells in renal cell carcinoma. The protocol was immunoSEQ multiplex PCR, while the TCRdb copy is restricted to in-frame clones and leaves out a portion. The table records around 180,000 clones, about nine tenths of them present only once. This clone was counted between two and nine times. The germline CDR1 and CDR2 sequences are DFQATT and SNEGSKA (reference sequence). This CDR3 is built from 11 residues. Trimming at V came to 4 bases and at J to 6 bases, leaving 2 bases not matched to a gene. Time point here: blood 4 weeks post-SBRT, at nephrectomy. Treatment indicated: 15 Gy SBRT to primary tumor, nephrectomy 4 weeks later. Nephrectomy followed 15 Gy stereotactic body radiation by 4 weeks.

The material was blood, obtained from a patient whose treatment included radiotherapy and nephrectomy. The rearrangement uses TRBV20-1 and TRBJ1-2; TRBD1 matches 7 bases. The source is a woman aged 45-65 years with renal cell carcinoma. CDR3 sequence (DNA): TGCAGTGCTACTACAGGGGATGGCTACACCTTC. Protein: CSATTGDGYTF.